This TCR beta chain is from a study of blood T cell repertoires in COVID-19. Overall study context: COVID-19 samples, acute and convalescent, were from the United States, Italy and Spain.

The method was immunoSEQ multiplex PCR; TCRdb's version includes in-frame clones alone and lacks a portion of them. The repertoire holds some 100,000 clones, with roughly 88% as singletons. CDR1 and CDR2 from the germline V gene are MNHEY and SVGAGI. CDR3 size: 13 residues. V lost 7 bases, J lost 3 bases, and 12 bases lay in between. This clonotype originated in a man in his fifties with COVID-19, enrolled during active disease. V and J are TRBV6-5 and TRBJ1-1; D not resolved. Sequencing used peripheral blood. The CDR3 region is CASMNRDYTEAFF. DNA of the CDR3: TGTGCCAGCATGAACAGAGATTACACTGAAGCTTTCTTT.